The T cell receptor beta chain described here comes from a study of metastatic and nonmetastatic thyroid tumors. Study conclusions and caveats: Malignant tumors reportedly showed significantly higher TCR beta diversity than benign nodules in both blood and tumor.

This clone was seen more than once but under ten times. Its antigen is not identified. The junction departs from germline at one end; a sequencing error may be responsible. MiXCR was used by TCRdb to re-call the PCR reads. The sample comprises some 64,000 clones, 4% to 4.5% of which are singletons, and approximately 20% rests with the top ten. Treatment of any kind had been given to no patient before thyroid surgery. Germline lookup yields CDR1 GTSNPN and CDR2 SVGIG (reference sequence). The CDR3 is made up of 11 amino acids. The sample comprised blood. This TCR derives from a female donor with papillary thyroid cancer or a benign thyroid nodule (not recorded which). Some clones in this sample may be carry-over from other donors' samples. The rearrangement joins TRBV30 to TRBJ2-7; D is unresolved. In DNA, the CDR3 is TGTGCCTGGAGTATAAGCTACCAGCAGTACTTC. Amino acids: CAWSISYQQYF.